Listed below are T cell receptor beta chains from one sample, sequenced in a study of blood T cell repertoires in COVID-19. Method: immunoSEQ multiplex PCR; TCRdb's copy keeps in-frame clones and lacks some. The sample includes approximately 350,000 clones, around 87% of them seen just once. Sequencing input: peripheral blood. The receptors derive from a woman in her forties or fifties with COVID-19, enrolled during active disease. Both conserved end residues are part of each CDR3. D genes are given only for firm matches. The size field is filled for only some rows; it gives once, few, many or a size class.

V gene	D gene	clone size	J gene	CDR3 protein	CDR3 DNA
TRBV7-8	NA	NA	TRBJ2-7	CASSLSSYEQYF	TGTGCCAGCAGCCTCAGCTCCTACGAGCAGTACTTC
TRBV4-2	TRBD2	NA	TRBJ2-7	CASSQDGGDLGRYF	TGTGCCAGCAGCCAAGATGGGGGGGACCTCGGGCGGTACTTC
TRBV5-4	TRBD1	NA	TRBJ1-4	CASSSGQKNEKLFF	TGTGCCAGCAGCTCGGGACAGAAGAATGAAAAACTGTTTTTT
TRBV6-5	NA	NA	TRBJ1-2	CASSSGWRGYTF	TGTGCCAGCAGTTCAGGGTGGAGAGGCTACACCTTC
TRBV21-1	NA	once	TRBJ2-7	CASSKGRSTYEQYF	TGTGCCAGCAGCAAAGGGAGATCCACCTACGAGCAGTACTTC
TRBV11-2	NA	once	TRBJ1-1	CASSFAGVRNTEAFF	TGTGCCAGCAGCTTCGCCGGGGTGCGAAACACTGAAGCTTTCTTT
TRBV6-5	NA	once	TRBJ2-7	CASTSLLGAYEQYF	TGTGCCAGCACCTCCCTGCTGGGAGCCTACGAGCAGTACTTC
TRBV6-5	NA	NA	TRBJ2-2	CASTEEMWYTGELFF	TGTGCCAGCACCGAAGAGATGTGGTACACCGGGGAGCTGTTTTTT
TRBV6-2/TRBV6-3	TRBD1	NA	TRBJ2-1	CASSEDRHNEQFF	TGTGCCAGCAGTGAGGACAGGCACAATGAGCAGTTCTTC
TRBV5-4	NA	NA	TRBJ2-7	CASSLVGRSHITDYEQYF	TGTGCCAGCAGCTTGGTGGGCAGGTCCCATATAACAGACTACGAGCAGTACTTC
TRBV19	NA	few	TRBJ1-1	CASSIAVENTEAFF	TGTGCCAGTAGTATAGCGGTAGAGAACACTGAAGCTTTCTTT
TRBV3-1/TRBV3-2	TRBD1	NA	TRBJ1-2	CASSLTKGAYGYTF	TGTGCCAGCAGCCTGACGAAGGGGGCCTATGGCTACACCTTC
TRBV7-9	TRBD1	NA	TRBJ2-7	CASSLEGAGEQYF	TGTGCCAGCAGCTTAGAGGGGGCTGGTGAGCAGTACTTC
TRBV5-1	TRBD1	NA	TRBJ1-2	CASSGGQTVYGYTF	TGCGCCAGCAGCGGGGGACAGACAGTCTATGGCTACACCTTC
TRBV5-4	NA	NA	TRBJ2-3	CASSGVARGSDTQYF	TGTGCCAGCAGCGGGGTGGCTAGGGGTTCAGATACGCAGTATTTT
TRBV9	NA	NA	TRBJ2-2	CASSVRAGNTGELFF	TGTGCCAGCAGCGTACGGGCGGGCAACACCGGGGAGCTGTTTTTT
TRBV14	TRBD1	NA	TRBJ2-6	CATTDREVTGANVLTF	TGTGCCACTACTGACAGGGAAGTGACTGGGGCCAACGTCCTGACTTTC
TRBV5-4	NA	NA	TRBJ2-1	CASSAPGSYNEQFF	TGTGCCAGCAGCGCTCCGGGCTCCTACAATGAGCAGTTCTTC
TRBV6-2/TRBV6-3	TRBD1	once	TRBJ2-2	CASSLQGAVTGELFF	TGTGCCAGCAGTTTACAGGGGGCAGTCACCGGGGAGCTGTTTTTT
TRBV7-6	NA	NA	TRBJ1-1	CASLRFGGSRWNTEAFF	TGTGCCAGCCTCCGTTTTGGGGGGTCTCGATGGAACACTGAAGCTTTCTTT
TRBV5-4	NA	NA	TRBJ2-3	CASSLGGEGRTDTQYF	TGTGCCAGCAGCTTGGGGGGGGAAGGTAGAACAGATACGCAGTATTTT
TRBV5-4	NA	NA	TRBJ1-2	CASRLIPSGDPTSYGYTF	TGTGCCAGCCGCCTTATCCCATCAGGCGACCCGACGAGCTATGGCTACACCTTC
TRBV4-2	NA	NA	TRBJ1-2	CASSPFPGNGYTF	TGTGCCAGCAGCCCGTTTCCCGGGAATGGCTACACCTTC
TRBV5-1	TRBD1	NA	TRBJ2-7	CASSLLPGTGFEQYF	TGCGCCAGCAGCTTGTTGCCCGGGACAGGGTTCGAGCAGTACTTC
TRBV3-1/TRBV3-2	TRBD2	few	TRBJ2-1	CASSQTTGTSGPLEQFF	TGTGCCAGCAGCCAAACTACCGGGACTAGCGGGCCCCTGGAGCAGTTCTTC
TRBV7-9	NA	NA	TRBJ2-1	CASSPPVSEQFF	TGTGCCAGCAGCCCCCCGGTTTCTGAGCAGTTCTTC
TRBV19	NA	NA	TRBJ2-1	CASSQRASRSASYNEQFF	TGTGCCAGTAGTCAGAGGGCTAGCCGATCTGCTTCCTACAATGAGCAGTTCTTC
TRBV9	NA	NA	TRBJ1-4	CASSPSLTTNEKLFF	TGTGCCAGCAGCCCGAGTCTAACAACTAATGAAAAACTGTTTTTT
TRBV5-5	TRBD2	NA	TRBJ2-4	CASSFFLASGKPKNIQYF	TGTGCCAGCAGCTTTTTCTTAGCTAGCGGGAAGCCCAAAAACATTCAGTACTTC
TRBV7-6	TRBD2	once	TRBJ2-5	CASSLEISGIGETQYF	TGTGCCAGCAGCTTAGAGATTAGCGGGATTGGGGAGACCCAGTACTTC
TRBV29-1	NA	NA	TRBJ1-2	CSVESPIQKYTF	TGCAGCGTTGAGAGTCCAATACAGAAATACACCTTC
TRBV4-1	NA	once	TRBJ2-1	CASSQPVVESSYNEQFF	TGCGCCAGCAGCCAACCGGTGGTTGAGAGCTCCTACAATGAGCAGTTCTTC
TRBV5-1	TRBD1	NA	TRBJ1-5	CASSWTGEDTPQHF	TGCGCCAGCAGCTGGACAGGAGAAGATACCCCCCAGCATTTT
TRBV5-1	NA	NA	TRBJ2-1	CASSLVNGGGYNEQFF	TGCGCCAGCAGCTTGGTAAATGGGGGCGGTTACAATGAGCAGTTCTTC
TRBV5-1	TRBD1	NA	TRBJ2-7	CASSFYRGPRLREQYF	TGCGCCAGCAGCTTCTACAGGGGGCCCCGTCTCCGCGAGCAGTACTTC
TRBV6-6	TRBD2	NA	TRBJ2-7	CASSSRTSTASYEQYF	TGTGCCAGCAGTTCAAGGACTAGCACCGCTTCCTACGAGCAGTACTTC
TRBV6-5	NA	NA	TRBJ2-3	CASTLPGKPDTQYF	TGTGCCAGCACCTTACCGGGGAAACCAGATACGCAGTATTTT
TRBV29-1	NA	NA	TRBJ1-1	CSASGHLGEAFF	TGCAGCGCCTCGGGACATCTAGGTGAAGCTTTCTTT
TRBV19	NA	NA	TRBJ1-2	CASLPLWGQGYTF	TGTGCCAGCCTCCCCTTATGGGGACAAGGCTACACCTTC
TRBV24-1	TRBD1	few	TRBJ1-4	CATSEYGQDGEKLFF	TGTGCCACCAGTGAATACGGACAGGACGGTGAAAAACTGTTTTTT
TRBV5-4	NA	NA	TRBJ1-2	CASSFLQGSYGYTF	TGTGCCAGCAGCTTCCTACAGGGTAGCTATGGCTACACCTTC
TRBV18	TRBD1	NA	TRBJ1-1	CASSRDRDSEAFF	TGTGCCAGCTCACGAGACAGGGACTCTGAAGCTTTCTTT
TRBV7-8	NA	NA	TRBJ1-2	CASSLHNNYGYTF	TGTGCCAGCAGCTTACACAATAACTATGGCTACACCTTC
TRBV9	TRBD2	NA	TRBJ2-1	CASSSGGLAGDEQFF	TGTGCCAGCAGCTCAGGAGGACTAGCGGGAGATGAGCAGTTCTTC
TRBV5-6	NA	NA	TRBJ2-2	CASSLSLDWAGTGELFF	TGTGCCAGCAGCTTATCACTAGACTGGGCGGGGACCGGGGAGCTGTTTTTT
TRBV25-1	TRBD1	once	TRBJ2-7	CASSESGTGSYEQYF	TGTGCCAGCAGTGAATCTGGGACAGGTTCCTACGAGCAGTACTTC
TRBV11-2	NA	NA	TRBJ2-3	CASSRSTDTQYF	TGTGCCAGCAGCCGGAGTACAGATACGCAGTATTTT
TRBV7-3	NA	NA	TRBJ2-4	CASSDFGGGLAKNIQYF	TGTGCCAGCAGCGACTTTGGCGGGGGCTTAGCCAAAAACATTCAGTACTTC
TRBV30	TRBD2	NA	TRBJ2-7	CAWQLAGYEQYF	TGTGCCTGGCAGCTAGCGGGCTACGAGCAGTACTTC
TRBV5-1	NA	once	TRBJ2-5	CASSFGTPQETQYF	TGCGCCAGCAGCTTCGGGACACCACAAGAGACCCAGTACTTC
TRBV29-1	NA	NA	TRBJ1-3	CSVEGRGTGNTIYF	TGCAGCGTTGAAGGGCGGGGTACCGGAAACACCATATATTTT
TRBV7-2	NA	NA	TRBJ1-1	CASSLAGYGTEAFF	TGTGCCAGCAGCTTAGCCGGGTATGGGACTGAAGCTTTCTTT
TRBV2	NA	NA	TRBJ1-4	CASTWRGDLNEKLFF	TGTGCCAGCACATGGCGGGGGGACCTTAATGAAAAACTGTTTTTT
TRBV5-6	NA	NA	TRBJ2-3	CASSLYRTDTDTQYF	TGTGCCAGCAGCTTGTATCGGACAGACACAGATACGCAGTATTTT
TRBV19	TRBD1	NA	TRBJ1-4	CASSIEWTGGLRANEKLFF	TGTGCCAGTAGTATAGAATGGACAGGGGGACTTAGGGCTAATGAAAAACTGTTTTTT
TRBV5-4	NA	NA	TRBJ2-1	CASSLTGSSYNEQFF	TGTGCCAGCAGCCTCACAGGTAGCTCCTACAATGAGCAGTTCTTC